A single sample gave rise to the 22 T cell receptor beta chains below, sequenced in a study of PD-L1 blockade in urothelial cancer. As for time point: pretreatment peripheral blood. TCRdb's table, derived via immunoSEQ multiplex PCR, lists solely in-frame clones and lacks some. Of some 40,000 clones listed, nearly 90% were seen once; the top ten hold 20% to 25%. Sequenced material: PBMCs, taken around atezolizumab (anti-PD-L1) treatment. Every receptor here comes from a donor older than 35 with urothelial cancer.

The chain links TRBV6-6 to TRBJ1-2; TRBD1 aligns across 12 bases. This CDR3 is 16 amino acids long. Per germline, CDR1 MNHNY and CDR2 SVGAGI (reference sequence). V lost 2 bases to trimming and J lost 7 bases; unmatched junction nucleotides: 8. CDR3 region: CASSYGGTGGAGGYTF. The CDR3 DNA is TGTGCCAGCAGTTACGGGGGGACAGGGGGCGCCGGTGGCTACACCTTC.

This chain joins TRBV4-1 and TRBJ2-7; TRBD2 matches at 8 bases. Trimming removed 4 bases from V and 4 bases from J; junction bases left unmatched: 6. The CDR3 runs 14 residues. CDR1 and CDR2 (germline): MGHRA, YSYEKL. The CDR3 region has the DNA TGCGCCAGCAGCCCAGCCGGGGGGGGATACGAGCAGTACTTC. This sequence encodes CASSPAGGGYEQYF.

J is TRBJ2-5 and V is TRBV30; 9 bases agree with TRBD2. V shed 3 bases and J 5 bases; nucleotides not matched to a gene: 13. CDR3 length: 16 amino acids. From germline, CDR1 is GTSNPN and CDR2 SVGIG (reference sequence). CDR3 protein: CAWSPWGSGSGETQYF. CDR3 sequence (DNA): TGTGCCTGGAGCCCCTGGGGTAGCGGGAGCGGTGAGACCCAGTACTTC.

The rearrangement joins TRBV12-5 to TRBJ2-1; 7 nucleotides line up with TRBD2. The V gene end was trimmed by 6 bases and the J gene end by 13 bases; junction bases not matched to a gene: 9. Germline-derived CDR1 and CDR2 are LGHNT and FRNRAP. The CDR3 has 12 amino acids. This CDR3 is CASGDPSGRQFF. The CDR3 DNA follows: TGTGCTAGTGGGGACCCTAGCGGTCGTCAGTTCTTC.

The V call is TRBV15, the J call TRBJ2-3; D is possibly TRBD2 (5 bases). This CDR3 has 16 residues. Per germline, CDR1 LNHNV and CDR2 YYDKDF (reference sequence). Between the trimmed V and J ends, which lost 5 bases and 0 bases, there was a span of 15 bases. As DNA, the CDR3 is TGTGCCACCAGCCCTAAGCGGCCAGCCAGCACAGATACGCAGTATTTT. Translating it yields CATSPKRPASTDTQYF.

The chain carries TRBV6-5 and TRBJ1-3; tentatively, D is TRBD1 (5 bases). Trimming removed 2 bases from V and 2 bases from J, with 13 bases in between. This CDR3 is 16 amino acids long. Germline CDR1 reads MNHEY; CDR2 reads SVGAGI. CDR3: CASSYDPGPPGNTIYF. CDR3 in DNA: TGTGCCAGCAGTTACGACCCAGGGCCCCCTGGAAACACCATATATTTT.

V usage is TRBV15 and J usage is TRBJ1-2; D is perhaps TRBD1 (6 bases). Germline assignment: CDR1 LNHNV and CDR2 YYDKDF (reference sequence). The CDR3 is made up of 20 amino acids. V was shortened by 0 bases and J by 4 bases, with 27 bases between the two germline ends. The DNA of the CDR3 is TGTGCCACCAGCAGAGATGTGTGGTCCGCGGGGGGCGAGGGGAGCTATGGCTACACCTTC. Encoded protein: CATSRDVWSAGGEGSYGYTF. The full variable domain, with the rest looked up from reference TRBV15 and TRBJ1-2, is DAMVIQNPRYQVTQFGKPVTLSCSQTLNHNVMYWYQQKSSQAPKLLFHYYDKDFNNEADTPDNFQSRRPNTSFCFLDIRSPGLGDTAMYLCATSRDVWSAGGEGSYGYTFGSGTRLTVV.

The chain has TRBV7-2 and TRBJ2-3, with D tentatively TRBD2 (5 bases). The germline V gene has CDR1 SGHTA and CDR2 FQGNSA. This CDR3 spans 16 amino acids. Trimming took off 1 base at V and 6 bases at J, with 17 bases between the two ends. The CDR3 DNA reads as TGTGCCAGCAGCTTAGGGGCTAGCCGCCGCAGCGATACGCAGTATTTT. It specifies CASSLGASRRSDTQYF.

This clone appeared once. This sequence joins TRBV27 and TRBJ2-7; maybe TRBD2 (5 bases). V shed 5 bases and J shed 4 bases, with 15 bases lying between them. The V gene's germline CDR1 is MNHEY and CDR2 SMNVEV (reference sequence). The CDR3 sequence is 14 residues long. CDR3 region: CASSLGLGGYEQYF. The CDR3 DNA reads TGTGCCAGCAGTCTAGGACTCGGAGGTTACGAGCAGTACTTC.

CDR3 region: CAWSGGDQNTGELFF. In nucleotides, the CDR3 is TGTGCCTGGAGTGGGGGGGACCAAAACACCGGGGAGCTGTTTTTT. The chain has TRBV30 and TRBJ2-2; D may be TRBD2 (6 bases). V was clipped by 1 base and J by 2 bases, with 11 bases between them. CDR1 is GTSNPN, CDR2 SVGIG, per germline (reference sequence). This CDR3 contains 15 residues.

A few counts support this clone. The J gene is TRBJ2-7, the V gene TRBV11-2; D perhaps matches TRBD1 (6 bases). Germline V gene sequence: CDR1 SGHAT, CDR2 FQNNGV. The CDR3 is 15 amino acids. V was cut by 1 base and J by 7 bases, with 17 bases left in between. Here the CDR3 DNA reads TGTGCCAGCAGCTTAGTCGGTGGGGACACGGGGGAGCAGTACTTC. It yields the protein CASSLVGGDTGEQYF.

The DNA for the CDR3 is TGTGCCAGCAGCCAATTCCGGACAAGTAACTATGGCTACACCTTC. This gives the protein CASSQFRTSNYGYTF. The chain has TRBV9 and TRBJ1-2; D possibly corresponds to TRBD1 (5 bases). Germline CDR1 is SGDLS and CDR2 is YYNGEE. V was shortened by 4 bases and J by 1 base, with 14 bases between the two germline ends. The CDR3 totals 15 residues.

This rearrangement joins TRBV29-1 to TRBJ2-7, with 8 bases fitting TRBD2. CDR1 SQVTM and CDR2 ANQGSEA come from the germline V gene. Trimming took 5 bases from V and 4 from J; bases not matched to a gene: 10. This CDR3 has 14 amino acids. CDR3 residues: CSVTRGLVVYEQYF. CDR3 nucleotide sequence: TGCAGCGTTACCCGGGGACTAGTTGTTTACGAGCAGTACTTC.

The chain employs TRBV7-9 and TRBJ2-3; 7 bases match TRBD2. J was trimmed by 3 bases and V by 5 bases; bases with no gene match: 8. CDR3 size: 15 residues. In germline, CDR1 is SEHNR, CDR2 FQNEAQ (reference sequence). CDR3 sequence (DNA): TGTGCCAGCAGCCGGGACTATAGTCGGACAGATACGCAGTATTTT. It translates to CASSRDYSRTDTQYF.

This clone was found a few times. The V and J genes are TRBV28 and TRBJ1-3; 10 bases are shared with TRBD1. The CDR3 is 14 residues long. The germline V gene encodes CDR1 MDHEN and CDR2 SYDVKM. With V trimmed by 11 bases and J by 8 bases, 12 bases remained unmatched. CDR3 coding DNA: TGTGCCGCAGGGCGACAGGGGGCAAGGGACACCATATATTTT. This codes for CAAGRQGARDTIYF.

This chain joins TRBV30 and TRBJ1-2, with 10 bases lining up with TRBD1. Trimming at V came to 0 bases and at J to 8 bases, leaving 6 bases not matched to a gene. CDR3 length equals 14 residues. Germline-derived CDR1 and CDR2 are GTSNPN and SVGIG (reference sequence). CDR3 sequence: CAWSVSRTGGGYTF. The CDR3 bases are TGTGCCTGGAGTGTTTCCCGGACAGGGGGGGGCTACACCTTC.

The chain recombines TRBV28 with TRBJ1-5; 8 bases match TRBD1. The CDR3 is 15 amino acids. From germline, CDR1 is MDHEN and CDR2 SYDVKM. Trimming at V came to 5 bases and at J to 4 bases, leaving 7 bases not matched to a gene. CDR3 coding DNA: TGTGCCAGCAGTCCCTACAGGGGGGATAATCAGCCCCAGCATTTT. Protein product: CASSPYRGDNQPQHF.

The chain is built from TRBV9 and TRBJ2-1, with TRBD1 matching 9 bases. The CDR3 is 15 amino acids. The V gene end was trimmed by 3 bases and the J gene end by 3 bases; junction bases not matched to a gene: 4. Per germline, CDR1 SGDLS and CDR2 YYNGEE. The chain's CDR3 is CASSADRGGYNEQFF. CDR3 nucleotide sequence: TGTGCCAGCAGCGCCGACAGGGGGGGCTACAATGAGCAGTTCTTC.

The rearrangement uses TRBV15 and TRBJ2-7; tentative D call: TRBD2 (6 bases). Trimming took 1 base from V and 6 from J, leaving 16 bases between them. The CDR3 has 15 amino acids. Per the germline V gene, CDR1 is LNHNV and CDR2 is YYDKDF (reference sequence). CDR3 residues: CATSRGRAGMSEQYF. CDR3 DNA: TGTGCCACCAGCAGAGGGAGGGCAGGGATGTCCGAGCAGTACTTC.

The V gene is TRBV5-1, the J gene TRBJ2-7, with a possible D match to TRBD1 (6 bases). Germline CDR1 and CDR2: SGHRS and YFSETQ. The CDR3 consists of 13 residues. V dropped 0 bases and J dropped 7 bases, with 11 bases sitting between them. CDR3 in DNA: TGCGCCAGCAGCTTGGACAGGGCCGGGGAGCAGTACTTC. This gives the protein CASSLDRAGEQYF.

The chain carries TRBV19 and TRBJ2-1, with 13 bases that match TRBD2. This CDR3 is 16 amino acids long. Germline CDR1 and CDR2: LNHDA and SQIVND (reference sequence). V lost 5 bases to trimming and J lost 8 bases; unmatched junction nucleotides: 9. In nucleotides, the CDR3 is TGTGCCAGTAGTCCCCAGGCAGGACTAGCGGGGGATGAGCAGTTCTTC. Protein product: CASSPQAGLAGDEQFF.

The chain has TRBV28 and TRBJ2-1, with TRBD1 identical over 12 bases. Trimming took 3 bases from V and 8 from J; bases not matched to a gene: 5. Germline CDR1 is MDHEN and CDR2 is SYDVKM. CDR3 length: 15 residues. The CDR3 DNA reads TGTGCCAGCAGTTTGAGTGGGACAGGGGGCTATGAGCAGTTCTTC. Residues: CASSLSGTGGYEQFF.